This T cell receptor beta chain was obtained from a study of shared clonotypes between healthy human individuals. The investigators split CD4+ cells into a CD45RA+ naive subset and a CD45RA-negative memory subset. CDR3 length: 14 amino acids. The V gene lost 2 bases and the J gene lost 10 bases, with 17 bases spanning the gap. Germline V lookup: CDR1 SNHLY, CDR2 FYNNEI. The table came from immunoSEQ multiplex PCR; TCRdb's copy has only in-frame clones and leaves some out. The sample includes about 2,500,000 clones, roughly 92% of them seen just once. In the case of this clone: Antigen specificity is unknown.

General study findings and limits: Measured sharing among donors was expected to vary with sequencing depth.

The J gene is TRBJ1-1, the V gene TRBV2; D call uncertain. The TCR sequence derives from a man aged 18 to 30 in good health. Sequenced material: naive CD4+ T cells sorted from blood. Subset indicated: CD45RA+ positively selected. CDR3 coding DNA: TGTGCCAGCAGTGAAAACCCTCAATCGGTGATAGCTTTCTTT. It specifies CASSENPQSVIAFF.